A selection of T cell receptor beta chains follows, all from one sample in a study of blood T cells in healthy people across ages. TCRdb independently ran MiXCR on the 5' RACE reads; one entry per CDR3 protein. The table includes approximately 1,000,000 distinct CDR3 sequences, more than 40% detected once. The source material was blood. The receptors derive from a woman aged 55-69 years in good health. Both conserved end residues are part of each CDR3. Each record gives: clone size, D gene, V gene, J gene, CDR3 protein, CDR3 DNA. The D gene is left open where the match is weak. Clone size appears in some rows only: once, few, many, or a class for an expanded clone.

clone size: NA
D gene: NA
V gene: TRBV29-1
J gene: TRBJ2-2
CDR3 protein: CSALRTDNTGELFF
CDR3 DNA: TGCAGCGCCCTCCGGACAGATAACACCGGGGAGCTGTTTTTT

clone size: once
D gene: TRBD2
V gene: TRBV7-2
J gene: TRBJ2-1
CDR3 protein: CASSLDTSGRGNNEQFF
CDR3 DNA: TGTGCCAGCAGCTTAGACACTAGCGGTAGGGGTAACAATGAGCAGTTCTTC

clone size: NA
D gene: NA
V gene: TRBV21-1
J gene: TRBJ2-2
CDR3 protein: CASSKVGAPANTGELFF
CDR3 DNA: TGTGCCAGCAGCAAAGTAGGGGCTCCGGCGAACACCGGGGAGCTGTTTTTT

clone size: NA
D gene: TRBD1
V gene: TRBV6-1
J gene: TRBJ2-5
CDR3 protein: CASSEPFGTGSQTQYF
CDR3 DNA: TGTGCCAGCAGTGAACCCTTTGGGACAGGGTCGCAGACCCAGTACTTC

clone size: NA
D gene: TRBD1
V gene: TRBV6-6
J gene: TRBJ2-5
CDR3 protein: CASRPPGQGLETQYF
CDR3 DNA: TGTGCCAGCAGGCCTCCGGGACAGGGGTTAGAGACCCAGTACTTC

clone size: many
D gene: NA
V gene: TRBV7-3
J gene: TRBJ2-3
CDR3 protein: CASSLQGDTQYF
CDR3 DNA: TGTGCCAGCAGCTTGCAGGGGGATACGCAGTATTTT

clone size: few
D gene: NA
V gene: TRBV12-5
J gene: TRBJ2-3
CDR3 protein: CASGLPGPADTQYF
CDR3 DNA: TGTGCTAGTGGTTTACCGGGACCGGCAGATACGCAGTATTTT

clone size: few
D gene: TRBD2
V gene: TRBV6-1
J gene: TRBJ2-3
CDR3 protein: CASHGTRSTDTQYF
CDR3 DNA: TGTGCCAGCCACGGGACTAGGAGCACAGATACGCAGTATTTT

clone size: few
D gene: NA
V gene: TRBV9
J gene: TRBJ1-1
CDR3 protein: CASSVAPGLMNTEAFF
CDR3 DNA: TGTGCCAGCAGCGTAGCCCCGGGACTTATGAACACTGAAGCTTTCTTT

clone size: few
D gene: NA
V gene: TRBV27
J gene: TRBJ2-7
CDR3 protein: CASSLSMGAPYEQYF
CDR3 DNA: TGTGCCAGCAGTTTATCGATGGGGGCCCCCTACGAGCAGTACTTC

clone size: NA
D gene: TRBD2
V gene: TRBV2
J gene: TRBJ2-3
CDR3 protein: CASGRDVTDTQYF
CDR3 DNA: TGTGCCAGCGGGAGGGATGTCACAGATACGCAGTATTTT

clone size: NA
D gene: NA
V gene: TRBV4-1
J gene: TRBJ2-1
CDR3 protein: CASSQVVPQEQFF
CDR3 DNA: TGCGCCAGCAGCCAAGTAGTTCCCCAGGAGCAGTTCTTC

clone size: NA
D gene: NA
V gene: TRBV20-1
J gene: TRBJ1-4
CDR3 protein: CSASPSDRLTNEKLFF
CDR3 DNA: TGCAGTGCTAGCCCCTCAGACAGGTTAACTAATGAAAAACTGTTTTTT

clone size: NA
D gene: TRBD2
V gene: TRBV20-1
J gene: TRBJ2-3
CDR3 protein: CSARLAVSTDTQYF
CDR3 DNA: TGCAGTGCTCGACTAGCGGTGAGCACAGATACGCAGTATTTT

clone size: NA
D gene: NA
V gene: TRBV20-1
J gene: TRBJ2-7
CDR3 protein: CSASRAGVPTYEQYF
CDR3 DNA: TGCAGTGCTAGCCGCGCGGGCGTTCCAACCTACGAGCAGTACTTC

clone size: NA
D gene: NA
V gene: TRBV7-2
J gene: TRBJ1-2
CDR3 protein: CASQQGRGGRIYGYTF
CDR3 DNA: TGTGCCAGCCAGCAGGGGAGGGGAGGGCGAATCTATGGCTACACCTTC

clone size: few
D gene: NA
V gene: TRBV20-1
J gene: TRBJ2-7
CDR3 protein: CSARGLGSEQYF
CDR3 DNA: TGCAGTGCTAGAGGGCTAGGGAGCGAGCAGTACTTC

clone size: NA
D gene: NA
V gene: TRBV27
J gene: TRBJ2-5
CDR3 protein: CASSPRGGFLETQYF
CDR3 DNA: TGTGCCAGCAGCCCGAGGGGGGGTTTTCTAGAGACCCAGTACTTC

clone size: NA
D gene: NA
V gene: TRBV2
J gene: TRBJ2-7
CDR3 protein: CASRGDVYEQYF
CDR3 DNA: TGTGCCAGCAGGGGGGACGTTTACGAGCAGTACTTC